These 17 T cell receptor beta chains share one sample of origin, sequenced in a study of technical replicates of blood from several donors. Generated by immunoSEQ multiplex PCR, the TCRdb table keeps only in-frame clones and is missing some. The sample holds roughly 97,000 clones, 95% to 97% seen once. Sequenced: T cells isolated from PBMCs. These receptors were collected from a human donor in good health.

The V gene is TRBV15, the J gene TRBJ2-5; 14 bases align to TRBD2. Per the germline V gene, CDR1 is LNHNV and CDR2 is YYDKDF (reference sequence). J gave up 4 bases and V 0 bases, and 1 base lay outside the gene matches. The CDR3 consists of 16 residues. The CDR3 sequence: CATSRDGTSGRETQYF. The CDR3 DNA sequence: TGTGCCACCAGCAGAGATGGGACTAGCGGGAGAGAGACCCAGTACTTC.

The chain uses TRBV9 and TRBJ1-2, with TRBD1 matching 9 bases. This CDR3 has 15 residues. Trimming removed 0 bases from V and 5 bases from J; junction bases left unmatched: 5. CDR1 and CDR2 from the germline V gene are SGDLS and YYNGEE. CDR3 nucleotides: TGTGCCAGCAGCGTAGAGGGACAGGGTGTTTATGGCTACACCTTC. Translation gives CASSVEGQGVYGYTF.

The chain employs TRBV4-3 and TRBJ2-3, with D tentatively TRBD2 (5 bases). Germline-derived CDR1 and CDR2 are LGHNA and YSLEER. V lost 2 bases and J lost 4, with 10 bases in between. The CDR3 runs 14 residues. CDR3 nucleotide sequence: TGCGCCAGCAGCCAACTGGGAGAGGCAGATACGCAGTATTTT. This translates into CASSQLGEADTQYF.

The chain is built from TRBV29-1 and TRBJ1-3; D is perhaps TRBD1 (6 bases). Germline-derived CDR1 and CDR2 are SQVTM and ANQGSEA. V was pared by 4 bases and J by 0 bases, with 13 bases between. CDR3 size: 15 residues. CDR3: CSVAPDSSSGNTIYF. The CDR3 region has the DNA TGCAGCGTTGCCCCGGACAGCTCCTCTGGAAACACCATATATTTT.

This clone showed up just once. The J gene is TRBJ2-2, the V gene TRBV27, with TRBD2 matching 8 bases. The V segment lost 1 base and the J segment 6 bases; nucleotides outside the gene matches: 10. The CDR3 extends over 17 amino acids. CDR1 and CDR2 from the germline V gene are MNHEY and SMNVEV (reference sequence). The CDR3 DNA reads TGTGCCAGCAGTTTATTGCTTCCGGGAGGGCCCGCCGGGGAGCTGTTTTTT. This encodes CASSLLLPGGPAGELFF.

This chain uses TRBV5-8 with TRBJ2-3, with D uncertain. This CDR3 comprises 16 residues. The V end lost 0 bases, the J end lost 0 bases, and 11 bases lay between the germline ends. Germline values: CDR1 SGHTS, CDR2 YDEGEE. Written as DNA, the CDR3 is TGTGCCAGCAGCTTGGACAGCTCAACTAGCACAGATACGCAGTATTTT. Its protein is CASSLDSSTSTDTQYF.

J is TRBJ1-3 and V is TRBV18, with no clear D. Trimming shortened V by 2 bases and J by 0 bases, and 11 bases separated the two germline ends. The CDR3 extends over 16 amino acids. CDR1 is KGHSH, CDR2 LQKENI, per germline. CDR3 coding DNA: TGTGCCAGCTCACCATTCGGGTTACCCTCTGGAAACACCATATATTTT. Its protein product is CASSPFGLPSGNTIYF.

The gene calls are TRBV6-1 and TRBJ2-7; 8 bases fit TRBD1. CDR3 length: 12 residues. Germline V gene lookup returns CDR1 MNHNS and CDR2 SASEGT. V lost 5 bases to trimming and J lost 4 bases; unmatched junction nucleotides: 1. The CDR3 bases are TGTGCCAGCAGTCGACAGGGGTACGAGCAGTACTTC. This encodes CASSRQGYEQYF.

The gene calls are TRBV29-1 and TRBJ1-2, with 10 positions matching TRBD1. Germline CDR1 reads SQVTM; CDR2 reads ANQGSEA. V trimming: 5 bases; J trimming: 3 bases; junction bases outside the gene matches: 6. The CDR3 is 14 residues long. The CDR3 region is CSVRGDRGDYGYTF. The CDR3 nucleotides read TGCAGCGTTAGGGGGGACAGGGGTGACTATGGCTACACCTTC. The whole variable domain, remainder taken from reference TRBV29-1 and TRBJ1-2, is SAVISQKPSRDICQRGTSLTIQCQVDSQVTMMFWYRQQPGQSLTLIATANQGSEATYESGFVIDKFPISRPNLTFSTLTVSNMSPEDSSIYLCSVRGDRGDYGYTFGSGTRLTVV.

The rearrangement joins TRBV4-2 to TRBJ1-2; the match to TRBD1 covers 11 bases. This CDR3 has 16 amino acids. The V gene end was trimmed by 5 bases and the J gene end by 2 bases; junction bases not matched to a gene: 7. The V gene's germline CDR1 is LGHNA and CDR2 YNFKEQ. For the CDR3, the DNA is TGTGCCAGCAGCGCCGGGACAGGGGGTTTCAACTATGGCTACACCTTC. Translating it yields CASSAGTGGFNYGYTF.

This chain uses TRBV14 with TRBJ2-5; D possibly corresponds to TRBD1 (5 bases). CDR3 length: 14 residues. V gave up 4 bases and J gave up 5 bases, with 14 bases separating them. CDR1 and CDR2 from the germline V gene are SGHDN and FVKESK. The CDR3 DNA is TGTGCCAGCAGCCCGATGGACACCCGGGAGACCCAGTACTTC. It is translated as CASSPMDTRETQYF.

The rearrangement joins TRBV7-3 to TRBJ2-1; 11 nucleotides agree with TRBD2. Germline V gives CDR1 SGHTA, CDR2 FQGTGA. V shed 4 bases, J shed 10 bases, and the junction held 18 bases outside the gene matches. The CDR3 totals 18 residues. The CDR3 DNA follows: TGTGCCAGCAGCTATAATCAACTAGCGGGAGCCCCCCTAAGGGAGCAGTTCTTC. Protein product: CASSYNQLAGAPLREQFF.

V is TRBV9 and J is TRBJ2-7; perhaps TRBD1 as D (7 bases). This CDR3 has 14 amino acids. The V gene's germline CDR1 is SGDLS and CDR2 YYNGEE. Trimming took 0 bases from V and 3 from J, leaving 10 bases between them. Here the CDR3 reads CASSVAGGNYEQYF. Written as DNA, the CDR3 is TGTGCCAGCAGCGTAGCAGGGGGGAACTACGAGCAGTACTTC. The whole variable domain, filled in from reference TRBV9 and TRBJ2-7, reads DSGVTQTPKHLITATGQRVTLRCSPRSGDLSVYWYQQSLDQGLQFLIQYYNGEERAKGNILERFSAQQFPDLHSELNLSSLELGDSALYFCASSVAGGNYEQYFGPGTRLTVT.

The rearrangement links TRBV4-3 to TRBJ1-3; TRBD1 matches 7 bases. The V gene end was trimmed by 6 bases and the J gene end by 0 bases; junction bases not matched to a gene: 5. There are 15 residues in the CDR3. Germline V gene sequence: CDR1 LGHNA, CDR2 YSLEER. CDR3: CASRMWDSSGNTIYF. The CDR3 region has the DNA TGCGCCAGCAGAATGTGGGACAGCTCTGGAAACACCATATATTTT.

The gene calls are TRBV5-8 and TRBJ1-1; 9 bases are a match to TRBD1. This CDR3 is 15 amino acids long. Germline CDR1 SGHTS, CDR2 YDEGEE. V trimming: 1 base; J trimming: 2 bases; junction bases outside the gene matches: 3. DNA of the CDR3: TGTGCCAGCAGCTTGTACAGGGGGCGAAACACTGAAGCTTTCTTT. Translated, it gives CASSLYRGRNTEAFF.

The J gene is TRBJ2-2, the V gene TRBV5-1; no definite D call. The CDR3 sequence is 14 residues long. Germline V gene data show CDR1 as SGHRS and CDR2 as YFSETQ. V was pared by 0 bases and J by 7 bases, with 10 bases between. CDR3 nucleotide sequence: TGCGCCAGCAGCTTGGTCCCCTCAGGCGGGGAGCTGTTTTTT. Encoded protein: CASSLVPSGGELFF.

The chain couples TRBV6-1 to TRBJ1-2; the match to TRBD1 covers 7 bases. CDR3 size: 14 residues. V lost 4 bases to trimming and J lost 4 bases; unmatched junction nucleotides: 6. Looked up from germline, CDR1 is MNHNS and CDR2 is SASEGT. CDR3: CASSGPTGFYGYTF. CDR3 DNA sequence: TGTGCCAGCAGTGGTCCGACAGGGTTCTATGGCTACACCTTC.